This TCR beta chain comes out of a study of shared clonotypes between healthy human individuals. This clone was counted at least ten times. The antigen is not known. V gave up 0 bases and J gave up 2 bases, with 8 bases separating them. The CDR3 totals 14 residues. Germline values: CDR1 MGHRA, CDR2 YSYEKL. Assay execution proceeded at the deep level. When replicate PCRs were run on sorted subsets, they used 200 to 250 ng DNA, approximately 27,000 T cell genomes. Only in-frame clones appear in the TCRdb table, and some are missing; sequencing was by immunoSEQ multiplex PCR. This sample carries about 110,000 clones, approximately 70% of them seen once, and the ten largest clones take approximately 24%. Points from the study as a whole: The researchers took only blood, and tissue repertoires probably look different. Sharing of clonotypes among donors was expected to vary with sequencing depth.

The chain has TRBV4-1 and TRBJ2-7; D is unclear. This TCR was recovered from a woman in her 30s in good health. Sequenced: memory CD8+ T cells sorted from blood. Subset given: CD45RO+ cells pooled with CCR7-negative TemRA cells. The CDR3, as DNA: TGCGCCAGCAGCCAAGATCTCTTTACCTACGAGCAGTACTTC. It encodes CASSQDLFTYEQYF.